A selection of T cell receptor beta chains follows, all from one sample in a study of blood T cell repertoires in COVID-19. Only in-frame clones appear in the TCRdb table, and some are missing; sequencing was by immunoSEQ multiplex PCR. Here the sample spans 150,000 to 200,000 clones, around 80% being singletons. Material: peripheral blood. The receptors were sampled from a human donor in a cohort sampled during active COVID-19. Each CDR3 is given with its conserved first and last residue. Fields, in order: V gene, clone size, D gene, J gene, CDR3 DNA, CDR3 protein. The D gene is left open where the match is weak. Part of the rows lack a size; the others show once, few, many or a class for expanded clones.

TRBV3-1/TRBV3-2	few	.	TRBJ2-1	TGTGCCAGCAGCCAAGATGTTACTAGAGACAATGAGCAGTTCTTC	CASSQDVTRDNEQFF
TRBV5-4	.	TRBD2	TRBJ2-5	TGTGCCAGCAGCGTATACCGGGACTACGAACAAGAGACCCAGTACTTC	CASSVYRDYEQETQYF
TRBV7-9	.	TRBD1	TRBJ1-5	TGTGCCAGCAGCCACGACAGGGGAAGTCAGCCCCAGCATTTT	CASSHDRGSQPQHF
TRBV4-1	.	TRBD1	TRBJ2-5	TGCGCCAGCAGCCCCCGGACAGGGGGGCAAGAGACCCAGTACTTC	CASSPRTGGQETQYF
TRBV5-1	.	.	TRBJ2-2	TGCGCCAGCAGCTTATCGGGGGGCCTCGGGGAGCTGTTTTTT	CASSLSGGLGELFF
TRBV10-3	.	.	TRBJ1-1	TGTGCCATCCGGACAGAAGCAACCGTGCCGGTTTTCTTT	CAIRTEATVPVFF
TRBV6-1	.	TRBD2	TRBJ2-5	TGTGCCAGCAGTGAAGGTCCCGGAGTGCTAGCGGGGGTACCGGAGACCCAGTACTTC	CASSEGPGVLAGVPETQYF
TRBV15	.	TRBD2	TRBJ2-1	TGTGCCACCAGCAGAGATGATGGGCTAGCGGGGATCAATGAGCAGTTCTTC	CATSRDDGLAGINEQFF
TRBV6-5	.	.	TRBJ1-1	TGTGCCAGCCGGCGGGGGGTGAGCACTGAAGCTTTCTTT	CASRRGVSTEAFF
TRBV29-1	.	TRBD1	TRBJ2-7	TGCAGCGTTGAACTCCCCGGAGGGACAGGGACGGGCGAGCAGTACTTC	CSVELPGGTGTGEQYF
TRBV5-5	.	TRBD1	TRBJ1-1	TGTGCCAGCAGCTTAACAGGGGGCAGGAACACTGAAGCTTTCTTT	CASSLTGGRNTEAFF
TRBV5-4	.	.	TRBJ1-6	TGTGCCAGCAGCTTTGGGAGAGGATTGAATTCACCCCTCCACTTT	CASSFGRGLNSPLHF
TRBV5-6	.	TRBD1	TRBJ1-3	TGTGCCAGCAGGCCAACAGGGGGCTTCGGAGCCGGAAACACCATATATTTT	CASRPTGGFGAGNTIYF
TRBV29-1	once	TRBD1	TRBJ1-1	TGCAGCGTTTCGACAGGGGGCGGCCCCATGAACACTGAAGCTTTCTTT	CSVSTGGGPMNTEAFF
TRBV3-1/TRBV3-2	.	TRBD2	TRBJ2-1	TGTGCCAGCACACCGACTAGCGGGTTGGGCAATGAGCAGTTCTTC	CASTPTSGLGNEQFF
TRBV5-6	once	TRBD2	TRBJ2-1	TGTGCCAGCAGCTTGTTCGTACTAGCGGGGGCCGATGAGCAGTTCTTC	CASSLFVLAGADEQFF
TRBV11-1	.	.	TRBJ1-1	TGTGCCAGCAGCTCGGTTAGGGGCACTGAAGCTTTCTTT	CASSSVRGTEAFF
TRBV5-1	.	.	TRBJ1-6	TGCGCCAGCAGCCTAAGTTACCAGGGGTCGAATTCACCCCTCCACTTT	CASSLSYQGSNSPLHF
TRBV18	.	TRBD1	TRBJ2-7	TGTGCCAGCTCACCTCCAGGACAGGGGAGGGAGCAGTACTTC	CASSPPGQGREQYF
TRBV5-1	.	.	TRBJ1-1	TGCGCCAGCAGCCCGCCTGGGGGGGGGAACACTGAAGCTTTCTTT	CASSPPGGGNTEAFF
TRBV19	.	.	TRBJ1-2	TGTGCCAGTAGTATTCGGGGTAACTATGGCTACACCTTC	CASSIRGNYGYTF
TRBV5-6	.	.	TRBJ2-5	TGTGCCAGCAGCTTGGGCAGCCAAGAGACCCAGTACTTC	CASSLGSQETQYF
TRBV10-3	.	TRBD1	TRBJ1-4	TGTGCCACCGGGACAGGGAGTGAAAAACTGTTTTTT	CATGTGSEKLFF
TRBV27	.	.	TRBJ1-6	TGTGCCAGCAGGGGCCAAGGAAATTCACCCCTCCACTTT	CASRGQGNSPLHF
TRBV27	once	.	TRBJ1-5	TGTGCCAGCAGTTTAAGGCAGGGGAATCAGCCCCAGCATTTT	CASSLRQGNQPQHF
TRBV15	.	TRBD1	TRBJ2-3	TGTGCCACCAGCAGCCTACAGGGGTGGACAGATACGCAGTATTTT	CATSSLQGWTDTQYF
TRBV5-6	.	.	TRBJ1-3	TGTGCCAGCAGCTTGCCGTCCTCTGGAAACACCATATATTTT	CASSLPSSGNTIYF
TRBV9	.	.	TRBJ2-7	TGTGCCAGCAGCGTAGCTCTGGGGCTCTCCTACGAGCAGTACTTC	CASSVALGLSYEQYF
TRBV30	.	.	TRBJ2-5	TGTGCCTGGAGTGTAGGGGGGGGCCGTGAGACCCAGTACTTC	CAWSVGGGRETQYF
TRBV5-1	.	TRBD2	TRBJ2-2	TGCGCCAGCAGCTTATTGACTAGCGGGGGCCTCAACACCGGGGAGCTGTTTTTT	CASSLLTSGGLNTGELFF
TRBV7-9	.	TRBD1	TRBJ1-5	TGTGCCAGCAGCTCGGGACAGGGGGATGGCAATCAGCCCCAGCATTTT	CASSSGQGDGNQPQHF
TRBV18	.	.	TRBJ1-6	TGTGCCAGCTCACCACCGGAGTCACCCCTCCACTTT	CASSPPESPLHF
TRBV7-3	.	.	TRBJ2-3	TGTGCCAGCAGCTTGGGAGCTAGCACAGATACGCAGTATTTT	CASSLGASTDTQYF
TRBV5-6	few	.	TRBJ2-7	TGTGCCAGCAGCTTGGGTTTGGGCACTTACGAGCAGTACTTC	CASSLGLGTYEQYF
TRBV15	.	.	TRBJ1-1	TGTGCCACCACAAGCACAGGGAACACTGAAGCTTTCTTT	CATTSTGNTEAFF
TRBV7-2	.	TRBD1	TRBJ1-1	TGTGCCAGCAGCCAACCGACAGGGCCGAACACTGAAGCTTTCTTT	CASSQPTGPNTEAFF
TRBV30	.	.	TRBJ1-3	TGTGCCTGCCTTGGGGGGAGCTCTGGAAACACCATATATTTT	CACLGGSSGNTIYF
TRBV5-6	.	.	TRBJ1-6	TGTGCCAGCAGCTTGGTCGCGGGAATGGGAAATTCACCCCTCCACTTT	CASSLVAGMGNSPLHF
TRBV7-8	few	.	TRBJ1-5	TGTGCCAGCAGCTTATTGTCTCATCAGCCCCAGCATTTT	CASSLLSHQPQHF
TRBV6-4	.	.	TRBJ1-2	TGTGCCAGCAGCGCACCGGGAAACACCTTC	CASSAPGNTF
TRBV9	.	TRBD2	TRBJ2-5	TGTGCCAGCAGCTCACCCCGGACTAGCGGGGGCGGGAGGGAGACCCAGTACTTC	CASSSPRTSGGGRETQYF
TRBV7-7	.	.	TRBJ1-1	TGTGCCAGCAGCGTAACCCATTCAGGGAACACTGAAGCTTTCTTT	CASSVTHSGNTEAFF
TRBV7-2	.	.	TRBJ1-5	TGTGCCAGCACCCGAAACGGGGGGCCCCAGCATTTT	CASTRNGGPQHF
TRBV3-1/TRBV3-2	.	TRBD2	TRBJ2-7	TGTGCCAGCAGCCCCCTCCGGGGGGGCGGTAAAGACGAGCAGTACTTC	CASSPLRGGGKDEQYF
TRBV9	few	TRBD1	TRBJ1-2	TGTGCCAGCAGCGCATTGGGGACAGACTATGGCTACACCTTC	CASSALGTDYGYTF
TRBV3-1/TRBV3-2	.	TRBD2	TRBJ2-5	TGTGCCAGCAGCCAAGAGCGGGCAGGCGGGAGGGAGACCCAGTACTTC	CASSQERAGGRETQYF
TRBV13	.	TRBD2	TRBJ2-1	TGTGCCAGCAGCTTACCTAGCGGGGGTGTAATATCCTACAATGAGCAGTTCTTC	CASSLPSGGVISYNEQFF